A single sample is the source of the 29 T cell receptor beta chains below, sequenced in a study of T cell responses to AZD1222 COVID-19 vaccine. Repertoires were generated with immunoSEQ multiplex PCR, while TCRdb's copy carries only in-frame clones and drops some. The sample contains around 150,000 clones, over 90% of which appear only once. The sequencing here drew on peripheral blood, taken on day 0 of AZD1222 vaccination. The receptors derive from an adult in good health.

V and J are TRBV27 and TRBJ2-7; 13 bases line up with TRBD2. This CDR3 has 20 residues. CDR1 MNHEY and CDR2 SMNVEV come from the germline V gene (reference sequence). Trimming took 0 bases from V and 0 from J; bases not matched to a gene: 11. The CDR3 spells CASSLSSGLGLAGSSYEQYF. CDR3 coding DNA: TGTGCCAGCAGTTTATCATCGGGGTTGGGACTAGCGGGGAGCTCCTACGAGCAGTACTTC.

This chain connects TRBV6-5 to TRBJ2-2; TRBD2 matches at 8 bases. Trimming cost V 6 bases and J 4 bases; bases outside gene matches: 4. Germline CDR1 and CDR2: MNHEY and SVGAGI. The CDR3 spans 14 residues. Here the CDR3 reads CASSQGTSTGELFF. In DNA, the CDR3 is TGTGCCAGCAGCCAGGGGACTAGCACCGGGGAGCTGTTTTTT.

This sequence joins TRBV6-5 and TRBJ2-3; D is perhaps TRBD1 or TRBD2 (6 bases each). The CDR3 length is 16 residues. CDR1 and CDR2 (germline): MNHEY, SVGAGI. With 0 bases removed from V and 5 bases from J, the gap between germline ends came to 15 bases. CDR3 in DNA: TGTGCCAGCAGTTACTCGAGCCCGGGGGCGGGAGATACGCAGTATTTT. It translates to CASSYSSPGAGDTQYF.

The genes are TRBV4-2 and TRBJ1-1; 7 bases agree with TRBD1. The CDR3 covers 17 residues. Germline V gene lookup returns CDR1 LGHNA and CDR2 YNFKEQ. The J segment lost 5 bases and the V segment lost 0 bases, leaving 12 bases of the junction unmatched. The DNA of the CDR3 is TGTGCCAGCAGCCAAGAGCTTTACCGGGCAGGGGGGACTGAAGCTTTCTTT. This gives the protein CASSQELYRAGGTEAFF.

The rearrangement uses TRBV19 and TRBJ1-2; D is unclear. The CDR3 consists of 18 residues. Germline loops: CDR1 LNHDA, CDR2 SQIVND (reference sequence). Trimming took off 0 bases at V and 4 bases at J, with 21 bases between the two ends. Here the CDR3 reads CASSIDHDALPPGYGYTF. DNA of the CDR3: TGTGCCAGTAGTATAGATCATGATGCACTTCCTCCGGGCTATGGCTACACCTTC.

The gene calls are TRBV12-3 or TRBV12-4 and TRBJ1-1, with D unclear. V was pared by 5 bases and J by 1 base, with 8 bases between. This CDR3 is 13 amino acids long. In DNA form, the CDR3 reads TGTGCCAGCAGTCTTTCATGGAACACTGAAGCTTTCTTT. Translated, it gives CASSLSWNTEAFF.

CDR3: CASSQGTSGGLNEQFF. Here the CDR3 DNA reads TGCGCCAGCAGCCAAGGAACTAGCGGGGGACTCAATGAGCAGTTCTTC. V usage is TRBV4-1 and J usage is TRBJ2-1; 11 nucleotides agree with TRBD2. This CDR3 has 16 amino acids. Losses at the gene ends were 1 base for V and 6 bases for J; bases not matched to a gene: 5. From germline, CDR1 is MGHRA and CDR2 YSYEKL.

The chain combines TRBV19 with TRBJ2-1, with TRBD1 identical over 9 bases. This CDR3 spans 13 amino acids. The V and J ends lost 10 bases and 4 bases, in that order; junction bases with no gene match: 5. From germline, CDR1 is LNHDA and CDR2 SQIVND (reference sequence). The chain's CDR3 is CATGTGYYNEQFF. The DNA for the CDR3 is TGTGCCACCGGGACAGGGTATTACAATGAGCAGTTCTTC. The whole variable domain, remainder taken from reference TRBV19 and TRBJ2-1, is DGGITQSPKYLFRKEGQNVTLSCEQNLNHDAMYWYRQDPGQGLRLIYYSQIVNDFQKGDIAEGYSVSREKKESFPLTVTSAQKNPTAFYLCATGTGYYNEQFFGPGTRLTVL.

The chain has TRBV5-6 and TRBJ2-1; 9 bases match TRBD2. CDR3 length: 16 amino acids. Unmatched junction bases numbered 4, after V lost 2 bases and J lost 1 base. CDR1 and CDR2 from the germline V gene are SGHDT and YYEEEE. The CDR3 sequence is CASSFRTSASYNEQFF. CDR3 coding DNA: TGTGCCAGCAGCTTCCGGACTAGCGCGTCCTACAATGAGCAGTTCTTC.

The V call is TRBV3-1 (or the pseudogene TRBV3-2), the J call TRBJ2-2; a possible D gene is TRBD2 (5 bases). Trimming pared 3 bases from V and 4 bases from J, leaving 9 bases between. CDR1 and CDR2 from the germline V gene are LGHDT and YNNKEL (reference sequence). The CDR3 has 14 residues. CDR3 nucleotide sequence: TGTGCCAGCAGCCAGCGGGCGGGCACCGGGGAGCTGTTTTTT. This codes for CASSQRAGTGELFF.

The CDR3 loop is CSVERGPTTDTQYF. The CDR3 bases are TGCAGCGTTGAGAGGGGGCCCACCACAGATACGCAGTATTTT. The chain links TRBV29-1 to TRBJ2-3, with 7 bases that match TRBD1. Germline V lookup: CDR1 SQVTM, CDR2 ANQGSEA. V lost 3 bases to trimming and J lost 2 bases; unmatched junction nucleotides: 5. There are 14 residues in the CDR3.

The J gene is TRBJ2-1, the V gene TRBV28; no reliable D call. Germline-derived CDR1 and CDR2 are MDHEN and SYDVKM. V was clipped by 3 bases and J by 9 bases, with 12 bases between them. CDR3 size: 13 residues. The CDR3 is CASSFPSLPEQFF. The CDR3 DNA reads TGTGCCAGCAGTTTCCCCTCGCTGCCTGAGCAGTTCTTC.

V and J are TRBV5-6 and TRBJ2-7; 7 bases match TRBD2. Losses at the gene ends were 5 bases for V and 0 bases for J; bases not matched to a gene: 5. The CDR3 extends over 14 amino acids. From germline, CDR1 is SGHDT and CDR2 YYEEEE. CDR3 sequence reads: CASSAGVGSYEQYF. CDR3 in DNA: TGTGCCAGCAGTGCGGGGGTAGGCTCCTACGAGCAGTACTTC.

V usage is TRBV14 and J usage is TRBJ2-7; 8 positions agree with TRBD1. CDR1 is SGHDN, CDR2 FVKESK, per germline. CDR3 length: 14 amino acids. The V gene end was trimmed by 6 bases and the J gene end by 3 bases; junction bases not matched to a gene: 7. The DNA of the CDR3 is TGTGCCAGCAGTGTCGGACAGGGAGTCTACGAGCAGTACTTC. Its protein product is CASSVGQGVYEQYF. The variable domain in full, completed from reference TRBV14 and TRBJ2-7, reads EAGVTQFPSHSVIEKGQTVTLRCDPISGHDNLYWYRRVMGKEIKFLLHFVKESKQDESGMPNNRFLAERTGGTYSTLKVQPAELEDSGVYFCASSVGQGVYEQYFGPGTRLTVT.

The V gene is TRBV27, the J gene TRBJ1-5; TRBD1 matches 11 bases. Trimming cost V 7 bases and J 6 bases; bases outside gene matches: 5. The CDR3 sequence is 14 residues long. Germline V CDR1 and CDR2: MNHEY, SMNVEV (reference sequence). The DNA of the CDR3 is TGTGCCAGCACCGATGGGACAGGGGGTCAGCCCCAGCATTTT. Protein: CASTDGTGGQPQHF.

This clone showed up just a few times. V gene TRBV7-3 combines with J gene TRBJ1-4; D gene unclear. The V gene's germline CDR1 is SGHTA and CDR2 FQGTGA. Trimming stripped 0 bases from V and 3 bases from J, with 8 bases between. CDR3 length: 15 amino acids. In nucleotides, the CDR3 is TGTGCCAGCAGCTTAACAGGGTCAGCTAATGAAAAACTGTTTTTT. It is translated as CASSLTGSANEKLFF. The variable domain in full, completed from reference TRBV7-3 and TRBJ1-4, reads GAGVSQTPSNKVTEKGKYVELRCDPISGHTALYWYRQSLGQGPEFLIYFQGTGAADDSGLPNDRFFAVRPEGSVSTLKIQRTERGDSAVYLCASSLTGSANEKLFFGSGTQLSVL.

This clone was detected only once. The chain has TRBV11-1 and TRBJ2-3; the D gene is possibly TRBD1 (6 bases). This CDR3 spans 16 amino acids. The germline V gene encodes CDR1 SGHAT and CDR2 FQDESV (reference sequence). With 5 bases removed from V and 3 bases from J, the gap between germline ends came to 18 bases. CDR3 residues: CASSPFRGSETDTQYF. The CDR3 bases are TGTGCCAGCAGCCCTTTTAGGGGGTCGGAGACAGATACGCAGTATTTT.

The gene calls are TRBV5-1 and TRBJ2-2, with D possibly being TRBD1 (6 bases). V shed 2 bases and J shed 7 bases, with 12 bases lying between them. Germline CDR1 and CDR2: SGHRS and YFSETQ. This CDR3 contains 14 residues. In nucleotides, the CDR3 is TGCGCCAGCAGCTTCACCCCAGGGGTCGGGGAGCTGTTTTTT. It translates to CASSFTPGVGELFF.

V and J are TRBV4-1 and TRBJ1-2; D is unclear. The CDR3 is 15 residues long. CDR1 and CDR2 from the germline V gene are MGHRA and YSYEKL. The V end was cut by 1 base, the J end by 6 bases, with 15 bases between. The DNA for the CDR3 is TGCGCCAGCAGCCAAGGCCCCACCCCGACGGATGGCTACACCTTC. It codes for CASSQGPTPTDGYTF.

The chain combines TRBV19 with TRBJ2-7; 9 positions match TRBD1. The V gene's germline CDR1 is LNHDA and CDR2 SQIVND (reference sequence). This CDR3 region has 17 residues. V lost 2 bases, J lost 9 bases, and 17 bases stayed unmatched. CDR3 in amino acids: CASSINSGTGQNLGQYF. DNA of the CDR3: TGTGCCAGTAGTATAAACTCCGGGACAGGGCAAAACCTGGGGCAGTACTTC. The variable domain in full, completed from reference TRBV19 and TRBJ2-7, reads DGGITQSPKYLFRKEGQNVTLSCEQNLNHDAMYWYRQDPGQGLRLIYYSQIVNDFQKGDIAEGYSVSREKKESFPLTVTSAQKNPTAFYLCASSINSGTGQNLGQYFGPGTRLTVT.

V is TRBV5-4 and J is TRBJ2-3; 9 nucleotides match TRBD2. The CDR3 runs to 18 residues. Germline trimming cut 0 bases from V and 4 bases from J; bases unmatched to any gene: 12. Germline V gene lookup returns CDR1 SGHNT and CDR2 YYREEE (reference sequence). For the CDR3, the DNA is TGTGCCAGCAGCTTGGTGGGTAGCGGGGGAAGGTTTGCAGATACGCAGTATTTT. Translation: CASSLVGSGGRFADTQYF.

The rearrangement uses TRBV7-3 and TRBJ1-5; D uncertain. The CDR3 extends over 13 amino acids. The V end lost 1 base, the J end lost 0 bases, and 1 base lay between the germline ends. Germline-derived CDR1 and CDR2 are SGHTA and FQGTGA. The CDR3 loop is CASSLNSNQPQHF. DNA for the CDR3: TGTGCCAGCAGCTTAAATAGCAATCAGCCCCAGCATTTT.

CDR3 amino acids: CSVERTGVYTEAFF. CDR3 DNA: TGCAGCGTTGAAAGGACAGGTGTTTACACTGAAGCTTTCTTT. The chain couples TRBV29-1 to TRBJ1-1; TRBD1 matches at 7 bases. The CDR3 sequence is 14 residues long. CDR1 and CDR2 from the germline V gene are SQVTM and ANQGSEA. Trimming at V came to 2 bases and at J to 3 bases, leaving 6 bases not matched to a gene. Full variable domain (outside the CDR3, taken from reference TRBV29-1 and TRBJ1-1): SAVISQKPSRDICQRGTSLTIQCQVDSQVTMMFWYRQQPGQSLTLIATANQGSEATYESGFVIDKFPISRPNLTFSTLTVSNMSPEDSSIYLCSVERTGVYTEAFFGQGTRLTVV.

This sequence joins TRBV19 and TRBJ2-6; D is undetermined. Germline loops: CDR1 LNHDA, CDR2 SQIVND (reference sequence). The CDR3 is made up of 17 amino acids. V was shortened by 5 bases and J by 3 bases, with 17 bases between the two germline ends. The CDR3 nucleotides read TGTGCCAGTAGTTGGACCCAAGGAAGGATTGGGGCCAACGTCCTGACTTTC. Encoded protein: CASSWTQGRIGANVLTF.

The rearrangement joins TRBV21-1 to TRBJ2-7. TRBV21-1 is assigned pseudogene status. The CDR3 has 15 amino acids. In DNA form, the CDR3 reads TGTGCCAGCCGCAAGCCCCGGACGGACTCCTACGAGCAGTACTTC. It is translated as CASRKPRTDSYEQYF.

The chain recombines TRBV4-1 with TRBJ2-6, with D unclear. This CDR3 is built from 15 residues. Germline V gene sequence: CDR1 MGHRA, CDR2 YSYEKL. Trimming removed 3 bases at V and 3 bases at J, with 9 bases between. The DNA for the CDR3 is TGCGCCAGCAGCCAGGTGGTTTTTGGGGCCAACGTCCTGACTTTC. Translated, it gives CASSQVVFGANVLTF.

This clone was observed a single time. V and J are TRBV18 and TRBJ1-1; D perhaps matches TRBD1 (5 bases). Germline loops: CDR1 KGHSH, CDR2 LQKENI. V lost 0 bases and J lost 4, with 12 bases in between. The CDR3 consists of 15 residues. For the CDR3, the DNA is TGTGCCAGCTCACCACCGGGGGGTGGTAGCACTGAAGCTTTCTTT. Its translation is CASSPPGGGSTEAFF.

The V call is TRBV5-1, the J call TRBJ2-1; perhaps TRBD2 as D (5 bases). V was clipped by 6 bases and J by 0 bases, with 10 bases between them. The CDR3 totals 14 residues. Germline CDR1 is SGHRS and CDR2 is YFSETQ. Here the CDR3 reads CASTLASSYNEQFF. The CDR3 coding sequence is TGCGCCAGCACCCTAGCAAGCTCCTACAATGAGCAGTTCTTC. Full variable domain (missing parts from reference TRBV5-1 and TRBJ2-1): KAGVTQTPRYLIKTRGQQVTLSCSPISGHRSVSWYQQTPGQGLQFLFEYFSETQRNKGNFPGRFSGRQFSNSRSEMNVSTLELGDSALYLCASTLASSYNEQFFGPGTRLTVL.

This chain joins TRBV5-5 and TRBJ2-7; D is perhaps TRBD1 (6 bases). The V gene lost 4 bases and the J gene lost 3 bases, with 11 bases spanning the gap. Germline CDR1 reads SGHKS; CDR2 reads YYEKEE (reference sequence). This CDR3 comprises 13 residues. The CDR3 DNA sequence: TGTGCCAGCAGCCGGGACACTAGCTACGAGCAGTACTTC. This sequence encodes CASSRDTSYEQYF.